The present T cell receptor (beta chain) was sequenced within a study of blood T cell repertoires in COVID-19. Generated by immunoSEQ multiplex PCR, the TCRdb table keeps only in-frame clones and is missing some. The sample carries 70,000 to 95,000 clones, around 94% recorded once. The CDR3 sequence is 13 residues long. Germline CDR1 MNHEY, CDR2 SMNVEV (reference sequence). Trimming left V 3 bases short and J 3 bases short, with 8 bases between. The sequence derives from a woman aged 55 to 70 with active COVID-19. The specimen was peripheral blood. V and J are TRBV27 and TRBJ1-2; a weak D match, TRBD1 (6 bases). CDR3 DNA: TGTGCCAGCAGTTTCCAGGGGTACTATGGCTACACCTTC. Its translation: CASSFQGYYGYTF.